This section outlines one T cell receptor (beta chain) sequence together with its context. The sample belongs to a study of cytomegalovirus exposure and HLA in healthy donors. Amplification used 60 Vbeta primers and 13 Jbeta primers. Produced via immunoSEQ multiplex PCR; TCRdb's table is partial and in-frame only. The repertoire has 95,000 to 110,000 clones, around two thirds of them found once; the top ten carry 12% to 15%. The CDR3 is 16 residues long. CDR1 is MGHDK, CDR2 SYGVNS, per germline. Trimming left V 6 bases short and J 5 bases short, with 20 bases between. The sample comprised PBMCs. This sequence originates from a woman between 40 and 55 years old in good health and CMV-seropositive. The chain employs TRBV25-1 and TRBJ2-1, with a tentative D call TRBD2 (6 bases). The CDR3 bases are TGTGCCAGCAGGCCTACCGGAGGCGGGGACCACAATGAGCAGTTCTTC. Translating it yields CASRPTGGGDHNEQFF.